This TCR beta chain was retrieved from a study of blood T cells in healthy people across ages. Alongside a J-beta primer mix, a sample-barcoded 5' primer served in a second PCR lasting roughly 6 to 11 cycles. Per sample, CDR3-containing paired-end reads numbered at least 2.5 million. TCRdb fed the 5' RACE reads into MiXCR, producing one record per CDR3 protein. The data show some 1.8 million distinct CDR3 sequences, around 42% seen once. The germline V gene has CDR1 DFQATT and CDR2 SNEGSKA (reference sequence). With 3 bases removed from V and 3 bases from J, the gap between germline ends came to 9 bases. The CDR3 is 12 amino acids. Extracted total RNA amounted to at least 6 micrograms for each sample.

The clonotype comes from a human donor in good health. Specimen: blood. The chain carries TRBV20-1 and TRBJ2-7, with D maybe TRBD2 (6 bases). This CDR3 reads CSASPAGYEQYF. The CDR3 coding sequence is TGCAGTGCTAGTCCAGCGGGCTACGAGCAGTACTTC.